The next 8 T cell receptor beta chains were all read from a single sample in a study of cytomegalovirus exposure and HLA in healthy donors. Use of 60 Vbeta and 13 Jbeta primers characterized the PCR. The method was immunoSEQ multiplex PCR; TCRdb's version includes in-frame clones alone and lacks a portion of them. The table lists 100,000 to 150,000 clones, more than 9% of them singletons. Sequenced sample: PBMCs. The origin of the receptors is a woman aged 18 to 35 in good health and CMV-seropositive.

There are a few counts of this clone. In DNA, the CDR3 is TGTGCCAGCAGTGGACAGGTGGAGTCGGAGACCCAGTACTTC. Protein: CASSGQVESETQYF. The rearrangement joins TRBV6-1 to TRBJ2-5; maybe TRBD1 (6 bases). Germline loops: CDR1 MNHNS, CDR2 SASEGT. The CDR3 totals 14 residues. Between the trimmed V and J ends, which lost 4 bases and 5 bases, there was a span of 14 bases.

The CDR3 DNA is TGCGCCAGCAGCTTGATCACGAGCTATGGCTACACCTTC. Its protein is CASSLITSYGYTF. The chain is built from TRBV5-1 and TRBJ1-2; D is undetermined. V was cut by 1 base and J by 4 bases, with 8 bases left in between. Germline-derived CDR1 and CDR2 are SGHRS and YFSETQ. This CDR3 is built from 13 residues.

V and J are TRBV13 and TRBJ2-1; the match to TRBD2 covers 8 bases. CDR1 is PRHDT, CDR2 FYEKMQ, per germline (reference sequence). The trim removed 5 bases at V and 7 bases at J, leaving 13 bases unmatched. The CDR3 contains 16 residues. CDR3 region: CASSPIAAGASNEQFF. The DNA of the CDR3 is TGTGCCAGCAGCCCCATTGCAGCGGGAGCTAGTAATGAGCAGTTCTTC.

The V and J genes are TRBV6-1 and TRBJ2-5; 7 bases are shared with TRBD1. V dropped 4 bases and J dropped 5; count of bases not matched to a gene: 7. The CDR3 runs to 14 residues. Germline-derived CDR1 and CDR2 are MNHNS and SASEGT. DNA of the CDR3: TGTGCCAGCAGTGGACAGGGCGAATGGGAGACCCAGTACTTC. It yields the protein CASSGQGEWETQYF.

The sample holds a few counts of this clone. The V gene is TRBV5-4, the J gene TRBJ2-2, with D possibly being TRBD1 (6 bases). Germline V gene lookup returns CDR1 SGHNT and CDR2 YYREEE (reference sequence). The CDR3 length is 14 residues. The ends were cut back, 3 bases at V and 3 bases at J, with 9 bases in the middle. Here the CDR3 DNA reads TGTGCCAGCAGCTGGGGACATTACACCGGGGAGCTGTTTTTT. Translated, it gives CASSWGHYTGELFF.

The chain couples TRBV28 to TRBJ2-1; 10 nucleotides line up with TRBD2. This CDR3 contains 15 residues. V dropped 7 bases and J dropped 16; count of bases not matched to a gene: 19. Germline assignment: CDR1 MDHEN and CDR2 SYDVKM. The CDR3 DNA sequence: TGTGCCAGCACCCTGGCGGCTAGCGGGAGTGCTAGGGTTTTCTTC. Translated, it gives CASTLAASGSARVFF.

This clone was seen a handful of times. The chain combines TRBV6-6 with TRBJ1-1; 8 bases line up with TRBD1. Germline CDR1 is MNHNY and CDR2 is SVGAGI (reference sequence). Germline trimming cut 5 bases from V and 5 bases from J; bases unmatched to any gene: 10. The CDR3 sequence is 15 residues long. The CDR3 loop is CASSTLDRVDTEAFF. The CDR3 DNA follows: TGTGCCAGCAGTACCCTGGACAGGGTGGATACTGAAGCTTTCTTT.

This clone has only a few counts. V gene TRBV6-1 combines with J gene TRBJ2-1; 13 nucleotides match TRBD2. Unmatched junction bases numbered 2, after V lost 6 bases and J lost 9 bases. The CDR3 length is 13 residues. Germline assignment: CDR1 MNHNS and CDR2 SASEGT. Here the CDR3 reads CASRGLAGFEQFF. The CDR3 DNA is TGTGCCAGCAGGGGACTAGCGGGATTTGAGCAGTTCTTC.